One and the same sample provided the 29 T cell receptor beta chains below, sequenced in a study of T cells in Graves' hyperthyroidism and ophthalmopathy. RNA transcripts were the template for amplifying TCR beta CDR3 regions. First-round RT-PCR targeting the TCR CDR3 was performed with the HTBI primer set. TCRdb passed the multiplex PCR reads through MiXCR, listing each CDR3 protein once. This sample has fewer than 250,000 distinct CDR3 sequences, with under 20% found just once. Sequences were obtained from blood. The receptors come from a man aged 50 to 60 with Graves' hyperthyroidism.

The rearrangement links TRBV9 to TRBJ2-3; 7 bases match TRBD2. CDR3 length: 16 amino acids. Germline loops: CDR1 SGDLS, CDR2 YYNGEE. Trimming cost V 3 bases and J 6 bases; bases outside gene matches: 13. CDR3 DNA sequence: TGTGCCAGCAGCGCAGTCCCTAGCGGCAATGGGGATACGCAGTATTTT. This codes for CASSAVPSGNGDTQYF. The whole variable domain, filled in from reference TRBV9 and TRBJ2-3, reads DSGVTQTPKHLITATGQRVTLRCSPRSGDLSVYWYQQSLDQGLQFLIQYYNGEERAKGNILERFSAQQFPDLHSELNLSSLELGDSALYFCASSAVPSGNGDTQYFGPGTRLTVL.

This clonotype came up many times. The genes are TRBV20-1 and TRBJ1-3, with a tentative D call TRBD1 (5 bases). Germline assignment: CDR1 DFQATT and CDR2 SNEGSKA (reference sequence). The CDR3 length is 14 residues. Trimming removed 3 bases at V and 4 bases at J, with 13 bases between. The CDR3 region has the DNA TGCAGTGCTAGCGGGGGTCTGACCGGAAACACCATATATTTT. This encodes CSASGGLTGNTIYF.

Concerning this clonotype itself: Since the CDR3 does not end with the conserved phenylalanine or tryptophan, this likely comes from a read error. This chain connects TRBV7-2 to TRBJ1-1; D ambiguous. The CDR3 loop spans 13 amino acids. V was trimmed by 2 bases and J by 1 base, leaving 5 bases between them. Per germline, CDR1 SGHTA and CDR2 FQGNSA. CDR3 region: CASSLYENTEAFV. DNA for the CDR3: TGTGCCAGCAGCTTATATGAGAACACTGAAGCTTTCGTT.

For the CDR3, the DNA is TGTGCCAGCTCACAGGCAGGGGCGTTAAGTGGGGCCAACGTCCTGACTTTC. This sequence encodes CASSQAGALSGANVLTF. The V call is TRBV18, the J call TRBJ2-6; D perhaps matches TRBD1 (6 bases). CDR1 and CDR2 (germline): KGHSH, LQKENI. V was clipped by 4 bases and J by 3 bases, with 16 bases between them. The CDR3 runs to 17 residues.

This chain uses TRBV10-3 with TRBJ2-7, with 11 positions matching TRBD2. Germline loops: CDR1 ENHRY, CDR2 SYGVKD. J gave up 5 bases and V 4 bases, and 7 bases lay outside the gene matches. This CDR3 has 15 amino acids. The CDR3 here is CAISVELAGADEQYF. CDR3 bases: TGTGCCATCAGTGTGGAACTAGCGGGAGCGGACGAGCAGTACTTC.

The chain employs TRBV18 and TRBJ2-7; 9 bases match TRBD2. Germline V gene sequence: CDR1 KGHSH, CDR2 LQKENI. V dropped 6 bases and J dropped 2; count of bases not matched to a gene: 5. The CDR3 has 14 residues. Here the CDR3 DNA reads TGTGCCAGCTCCCAGCGGGAGGAACCCTACGAGCAGTACTTC. As protein: CASSQREEPYEQYF.

This clonotype has a handful of counts. The chain joins TRBV11-2 to TRBJ2-7; TRBD2 matches at 11 bases. Trimming at V came to 4 bases and at J to 7 bases, leaving 9 bases not matched to a gene. Germline lookup yields CDR1 SGHAT and CDR2 FQNNGV. This CDR3 spans 15 amino acids. The CDR3 protein is CASSYMTSGTWEQYF. CDR3 nucleotides: TGTGCCAGCAGCTATATGACTAGCGGGACCTGGGAGCAGTACTTC.

This chain joins TRBV28 and TRBJ1-2, with TRBD1 matching 7 bases. Germline CDR1 MDHEN, CDR2 SYDVKM. J gave up 0 bases and V 5 bases, and 12 bases lay outside the gene matches. The CDR3 sequence is 17 residues long. The CDR3 loop reads CASSHRDSRLTNYGYTF. DNA for the CDR3: TGTGCCAGCAGTCACCGGGACAGCAGACTTACTAACTATGGCTACACCTTC.

V is TRBV4-2 and J is TRBJ2-3; 8 bases are shared with TRBD1. V lost 3 bases to trimming and J lost 0 bases; unmatched junction nucleotides: 5. In germline, CDR1 is LGHNA, CDR2 YNFKEQ. This CDR3 is 16 amino acids long. CDR3 region: CASSQATGGSTDTQYF. CDR3 DNA sequence: TGTGCCAGCAGCCAGGCTACAGGGGGGAGCACAGATACGCAGTATTTT.

This clonotype has at least ten counts. V usage is TRBV6-2 or TRBV6-3 and J usage is TRBJ2-5, with 15 bases lining up with TRBD2. The junction had 7 bases not matched to a gene; V was cut back by 5 bases and J by 3 bases. The CDR3 contains 17 residues. Germline assignment: CDR1 MNHEY and CDR2 SVGEGT. CDR3 in DNA: TGTGCCAGCAGTCAACGGACTAGCGGGAGGGGAAAAGAGACCCAGTACTTC. Its translation is CASSQRTSGRGKETQYF.

This clonotype has a handful of counts. This chain uses TRBV7-2 with TRBJ2-2; 8 bases are shared with TRBD2. This CDR3 has 18 residues. Germline lookup yields CDR1 SGHTA and CDR2 FQGNSA. The J segment lost 4 bases and the V segment lost 5 bases, leaving 15 bases of the junction unmatched. The CDR3 loop is CASSQSPPGGTATGELFF. The CDR3 bases are TGTGCCAGCAGCCAATCCCCACCGGGAGGGACCGCCACCGGGGAGCTGTTTTTT.

Many counts were recorded for this clonotype. V is TRBV28 and J is TRBJ2-7; maybe TRBD2 (6 bases). Trimming removed 5 bases at V and 4 bases at J, with 21 bases between. Germline assignment: CDR1 MDHEN and CDR2 SYDVKM. The CDR3 is made up of 16 amino acids. The CDR3 coding sequence is TGTGCCAGCAGTCCAACAGGAGCGGGTGCGCGATACGAGCAGTACTTC. Translation: CASSPTGAGARYEQYF.

The chain joins TRBV30 to TRBJ1-6; D ambiguous. V was trimmed by 4 bases and J by 8 bases, leaving 12 bases between them. Looked up from germline, CDR1 is GTSNPN and CDR2 is SVGIG (reference sequence). CDR3 size: 13 residues. This chain's CDR3 is CAWTGRRDSPLHF. CDR3 nucleotides: TGTGCCTGGACCGGACGTAGGGATTCACCCCTCCACTTT.

Many counts were recorded for this clonotype. This rearrangement joins TRBV10-3 to TRBJ2-7, with D perhaps TRBD1 (6 bases). The CDR3 contains 16 residues. The germline V and J ends were trimmed by 4 bases and 5 bases, with 21 bases remaining between them. CDR1 is ENHRY and CDR2 is SYGVKD in the germline V gene. CDR3 bases: TGTGCCATCAGTGGGACGTCGACAGGCTCCGACGACGAGCAGTACTTC. It encodes CAISGTSTGSDDEQYF.

This clonotype was seen repeatedly, ten times or more. The gene calls are TRBV7-9 and TRBJ2-5; possibly TRBD2 for D (5 bases). Germline-derived CDR1 and CDR2 are SEHNR and FQNEAQ (reference sequence). This CDR3 comprises 13 residues. V dropped 1 base and J dropped 7 bases, with 10 bases sitting between them. The DNA of the CDR3 is TGTGCCAGCAGCTTAGAGCTAGCTGGGACCCAGTACTTC. Amino acid sequence: CASSLELAGTQYF.

This clonotype was seen a few times. This chain joins TRBV14 and TRBJ2-2; 9 positions match TRBD1. There are 16 residues in the CDR3. Looked up from germline, CDR1 is SGHDN and CDR2 is FVKESK. Trimming took 5 bases from V and 1 from J; bases not matched to a gene: 5. The CDR3 DNA follows: TGTGCCAGCAGCGTACAGGGGGCTTGGAACACCGGGGAGCTGTTTTTT. Translating it yields CASSVQGAWNTGELFF.

The chain has TRBV29-1 and TRBJ1-2, with TRBD1 matching 10 bases. Germline V gene lookup returns CDR1 SQVTM and CDR2 ANQGSEA. V was clipped by 7 bases and J by 4 bases; unmatched bases: 6. The CDR3 runs 13 residues. The CDR3 protein is CSAGTGALYGYTF. The CDR3 DNA follows: TGCAGCGCCGGGACAGGGGCTCTCTATGGCTACACCTTC. The variable domain in full, completed from reference TRBV29-1 and TRBJ1-2, reads SAVISQKPSRDICQRGTSLTIQCQVDSQVTMMFWYRQQPGQSLTLIATANQGSEATYESGFVIDKFPISRPNLTFSTLTVSNMSPEDSSIYLCSAGTGALYGYTFGSGTRLTVV.

The CDR3 nucleotides are TGTGCCAGCAGCCCGCTCGGGGGCCGGGTGGACAATGAGCAGTTCTTC. It translates to CASSPLGGRVDNEQFF. This chain links TRBV7-3 with TRBJ2-1; possibly TRBD1 or TRBD2 for D (6 bases each). The CDR3 has 16 amino acids. Germline V gene data show CDR1 as SGHTA and CDR2 as FQGTGA. V gave up 5 bases and J gave up 5 bases, with 19 bases separating them.

This clonotype was recorded many times. This chain links TRBV12-3 or TRBV12-4 with TRBJ1-2, with D possibly TRBD1 on 6 matching bases. This CDR3 has 13 residues. V lost 4 bases and J 3 bases, leaving 9 bases between the germline ends. The CDR3 sequence is CASSSRGYYGYTF. The CDR3 bases are TGTGCCAGCAGTTCCAGGGGCTACTATGGCTACACCTTC.

Many counts were recorded for this clonotype. This chain connects TRBV29-1 to TRBJ1-1, with D perhaps matching TRBD1 (6 bases). This CDR3 region has 13 residues. V was trimmed by 4 bases and J by 3 bases, leaving 12 bases between them. The germline gives CDR1 SQVTM, CDR2 ANQGSEA. CDR3 nucleotide sequence: TGCAGCGTTGGGCGGGGGCGAGACACTGAAGCTTTCTTT. Encoded protein: CSVGRGRDTEAFF.

This clonotype showed up just a few times. The chain employs TRBV6-1 and TRBJ2-1; 7 nucleotides align to TRBD2. The CDR3 spans 14 residues. Germline loops: CDR1 MNHNS, CDR2 SASEGT. With V trimmed by 3 bases and J by 9 bases, 8 bases remained unmatched. The CDR3 region has the DNA TGTGCCAGCAGTGACGTCGCGGGAGAAAGTGAGCAGTTCTTC. Translated: CASSDVAGESEQFF.

There are a few counts of this clonotype. The V call is TRBV6-1, the J call TRBJ2-5; D remains unclear. Germline CDR1 is MNHNS and CDR2 is SASEGT. The CDR3 loop spans 11 amino acids. V dropped 5 bases and J dropped 11 bases, with 12 bases sitting between them. The CDR3 nucleotides read TGTGCCAGCAGTTCCGTCGGATCTCAGTACTTC. Its protein product is CASSSVGSQYF.

The genes are TRBV5-4 and TRBJ2-5; either TRBD1 or TRBD2 may supply D (5 bases each). V dropped 3 bases and J dropped 6 bases, with 18 bases sitting between them. Germline values: CDR1 SGHNT, CDR2 YYREEE (reference sequence). The CDR3 is 15 residues long. This CDR3 is CASSSRDGEEKTQYF. The DNA of the CDR3 is TGTGCCAGCAGCTCCCGGGACGGGGAAGAAAAGACCCAGTACTTC.

V usage is TRBV7-2 and J usage is TRBJ1-5, with 8 bases aligning to TRBD1. The junction had 7 bases not matched to a gene; V was cut back by 4 bases and J by 2 bases. In germline, CDR1 is SGHTA, CDR2 FQGNSA. CDR3 length: 16 residues. CDR3: CASSSIRGQGNQPQHF. For the CDR3, the DNA is TGTGCCAGCAGCTCGATTAGGGGACAGGGCAATCAGCCCCAGCATTTT. Complete variable domain (other parts from reference TRBV7-2 and TRBJ1-5): GAGVSQSPSNKVTEKGKDVELRCDPISGHTALYWYRQSLGQGLEFLIYFQGNSAPDKSGLPSDRFSAERTGGSVSTLTIQRTQQEDSAVYLCASSSIRGQGNQPQHFGDGTRLSIL.

This clonotype was recorded many times. This rearrangement joins TRBV3-1 to TRBJ2-7; the match to TRBD2 covers 9 bases. V dropped 1 base and J dropped 7; count of bases not matched to a gene: 8. Germline CDR1 is LGHDT and CDR2 is YNNKEL (reference sequence). This CDR3 region has 15 residues. The CDR3 DNA sequence: TGTGCCAGCAGCCAAGTTAGCGGGAGCTTCGGGGAGCAGTACTTC. It specifies CASSQVSGSFGEQYF.

The table lists this clonotype with many counts. CDR3 in amino acids: CASSSRDQETQYF. In DNA, the CDR3 is TGTGCCAGCAGTTCCAGGGACCAAGAGACCCAGTACTTC. V gene TRBV12-3 or TRBV12-4 combines with J gene TRBJ2-5, with a tentative D call TRBD1 (5 bases). This CDR3 contains 13 residues. V lost 4 bases and J lost 0, with 6 bases in between.

Many counts were recorded for this clonotype. This chain connects TRBV3-1 to TRBJ1-5, with 7 nucleotides matching TRBD1. The CDR3 loop spans 14 amino acids. The germline V gene encodes CDR1 LGHDT and CDR2 YNNKEL (reference sequence). The V gene end was trimmed by 4 bases and the J gene end by 7 bases; junction bases not matched to a gene: 7. CDR3 amino acids: CASSRQGQGQPQHF. CDR3 bases: TGTGCCAGCAGCCGACAGGGCCAGGGGCAGCCCCAGCATTTT.

The chain uses TRBV7-2 and TRBJ2-2; 8 bases match TRBD1. Germline values: CDR1 SGHTA, CDR2 FQGNSA. The CDR3 length is 16 residues. J lost 5 bases, V lost 4 bases, and 9 bases had no gene match. CDR3: CASSWGPDRATGELFF. The CDR3 DNA follows: TGTGCCAGCAGCTGGGGCCCGGACAGGGCAACCGGGGAGCTGTTTTTT.

With respect to this clonotype: This may stem from a read error, because a much larger clone lies one nucleotide away. The J gene is TRBJ2-1, the V gene TRBV3-1; possibly TRBD2 for D (5 bases). The CDR3 covers 11 residues. V shed 8 bases and J shed 12 bases, with 14 bases lying between them. The V gene's germline CDR1 is LGHDT and CDR2 YNNKEL (reference sequence). The DNA for the CDR3 is TGTGCCAGCTCCCGGGGAGTTGGGCAGTTCTTC. Protein: CASSRGVGQFF.